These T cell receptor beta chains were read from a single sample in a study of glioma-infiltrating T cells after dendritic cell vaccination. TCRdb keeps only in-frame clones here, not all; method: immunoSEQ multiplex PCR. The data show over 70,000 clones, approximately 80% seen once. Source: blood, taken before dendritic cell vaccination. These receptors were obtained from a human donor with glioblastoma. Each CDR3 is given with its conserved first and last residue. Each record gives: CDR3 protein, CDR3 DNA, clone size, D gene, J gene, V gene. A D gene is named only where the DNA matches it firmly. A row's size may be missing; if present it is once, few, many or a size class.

CASSVGGGRGYGYTF	TGTGCCAGCAGCGTAGGTGGGGGCCGTGGCTATGGCTACACCTTC	once	.	TRBJ1-2	TRBV9
CASSIQVRETQYF	TGTGCCAGCAGCATCCAGGTTCGAGAGACCCAGTACTTC	.	.	TRBJ2-5	TRBV14
CASSLGGPTEAFF	TGCGCCAGCAGCTTGGGGGGGCCGACTGAAGCTTTCTTT	.	.	TRBJ1-1	TRBV5-1
CASSFLAGENEQFF	TGCGCCAGCAGCTTTCTAGCGGGAGAGAATGAGCAGTTCTTC	once	TRBD2	TRBJ2-1	TRBV5-1
CASSGTGHTDTQYF	TGTGCCAGCAGTGGGACAGGGCACACAGATACGCAGTATTTT	once	TRBD1	TRBJ2-3	TRBV6-1
CASSLVGQGVGANVLTF	TGCGCCAGCAGCTTGGTTGGACAGGGTGTTGGGGCCAACGTCCTGACTTTC	.	TRBD1	TRBJ2-6	TRBV5-1
CASSGGQKNTEAFF	TGTGCCAGCAGTGGAGGACAGAAGAACACTGAAGCTTTCTTT	.	.	TRBJ1-1	TRBV6-1
CASSLGDNNQPQHF	TGCGCCAGCAGCTTGGGGGACAACAATCAGCCCCAGCATTTT	.	.	TRBJ1-5	TRBV5-1
CASSQVEGAGELFF	TGTGCCAGCAGCCAAGTCGAGGGAGCCGGGGAGCTGTTTTTT	once	.	TRBJ2-2	TRBV4-2
CASSLGIAGDPTDTQYF	TGTGCCAGCAGTTTAGGAATAGCGGGAGACCCGACAGATACGCAGTATTTT	few	TRBD2	TRBJ2-3	TRBV28
CASSEFGTAKETQYF	TGTGCCAGCAGTGAATTCGGGACAGCCAAAGAGACCCAGTACTTC	.	TRBD1	TRBJ2-5	TRBV6-1
CASSPPHGPGWQYF	TGTGCCAGTAGTCCCCCCCATGGCCCAGGGTGGCAGTATTTT	.	.	TRBJ2-3	TRBV19
CASSQPGLAVGELFF	TGTGCCAGTAGTCAACCGGGACTAGCTGTGGGGGAGCTGTTTTTT	.	TRBD2	TRBJ2-2	TRBV19
CAISEDRGNYGYTF	TGTGCCATCAGTGAAGATAGGGGAAACTATGGCTACACCTTC	.	.	TRBJ1-2	TRBV10-3
CASSPNRDRLNGYTF	TGTGCCAGCAGCCCTAACCGGGACAGACTTAATGGCTACACCTTC	.	TRBD1	TRBJ1-2	TRBV7-8
CASRPGQGFTGELFF	TGTGCCAGCAGACCGGGACAGGGTTTCACCGGGGAGCTGTTTTTT	.	TRBD1	TRBJ2-2	TRBV6-5
CASSQVSDRGFSGNTIYF	TGCGCCAGCAGCCAAGTTTCGGACAGGGGATTCTCTGGAAACACCATATATTTT	.	TRBD1	TRBJ1-3	TRBV4-1
CAWSPGLYGYTF	TGTGCCTGGAGTCCTGGGCTCTATGGCTACACCTTC	.	.	TRBJ1-2	TRBV30
CSAEVNTEAFF	TGCAGCGCAGAAGTAAACACTGAAGCTTTCTTT	.	.	TRBJ1-1	TRBV29-1
CASSMGAGLWNIQYF	TGTGCCAGTAGTATGGGGGCAGGGTTATGGAACATTCAGTACTTC	.	.	TRBJ2-4	TRBV19
CASTRTGVRNTIYF	TGTGCCAGTACCAGGACAGGTGTAAGAAACACCATATATTTT	.	TRBD1	TRBJ1-3	TRBV19
CSVPGTSGTDTQYF	TGCAGCGTTCCCGGGACTAGCGGCACAGATACGCAGTATTTT	.	TRBD2	TRBJ2-3	TRBV29-1
CASGFSLGDEQYF	TGTGCTAGTGGTTTTTCTTTAGGAGACGAGCAGTACTTC	.	.	TRBJ2-7	TRBV12-5
CASSQVGGANQPQHF	TGTGCCAGCAGCCAAGTCGGGGGGGCGAATCAGCCCCAGCATTTT	.	.	TRBJ1-5	TRBV4-2
CASSQGGPSSGNTIYF	TGTGCCAGCAGCCAAGGGGGACCGAGCTCTGGAAACACCATATATTTT	.	.	TRBJ1-3	TRBV5-4
CASSSRDRKNIQYF	TGTGCCAGCAGTAGCCGGGACAGGAAAAACATTCAGTACTTC	.	TRBD1	TRBJ2-4	TRBV7-2
CASSQGEGNTIYF	TGTGCCAGCAGTCAGGGGGAAGGAAACACCATATATTTT	few	TRBD1	TRBJ1-3	TRBV6-5
CASSFHGESYEQYF	TGTGCCAGCAGCTTCCACGGGGAGAGCTACGAGCAGTACTTC	.	.	TRBJ2-7	TRBV7-8
CSVGDRGNNEQFF	TGCAGCGTTGGGGACAGGGGGAACAATGAGCAGTTCTTC	.	TRBD1	TRBJ2-1	TRBV29-1
CASSFGRTATNEKLFF	TGTGCCAGCAGCTTCGGACGGACAGCAACTAATGAAAAACTGTTTTTT	few	.	TRBJ1-4	TRBV5-6
CASSPVDRVGGNTIYF	TGTGCCAGCAGCCCGGTAGACAGGGTCGGTGGAAACACCATATATTTT	.	TRBD1	TRBJ1-3	TRBV5-6
CASSLIGLAGSETDTQYF	TGTGCCAGCAGCTTGATAGGACTAGCGGGAAGTGAGACAGATACGCAGTATTTT	.	TRBD2	TRBJ2-3	TRBV7-9
CASSSRSGGTDTQYF	TGTGCCAGCAGCTCACGGAGCGGGGGCACAGATACGCAGTATTTT	few	TRBD2	TRBJ2-3	TRBV11-2
CASSTGPGELFF	TGTGCCAGCAGCACAGGGCCCGGGGAGCTGTTTTTT	few	.	TRBJ2-2	TRBV25-1
CASSPDTEAFF	TGTGCCAGCAGCCCTGACACTGAAGCTTTCTTT	.	.	TRBJ1-1	TRBV9
CATSRPNLLRDRTPHGYTF	TGTGCCACCAGCAGACCAAACCTTCTCCGGGACAGGACCCCCCACGGCTACACCTTC	few	TRBD1	TRBJ1-2	TRBV15
CSVTLAGYGYTF	TGCAGCGTCACCCTGGCCGGGTACGGCTACACCTTC	once	.	TRBJ1-2	TRBV29-1
CASADSSNSPLHF	TGTGCCAGCGCCGACAGTTCTAATTCACCCCTCCACTTT	.	.	TRBJ1-6	TRBV18
CASSSRGEEGDEQFF	TGTGCCAGCAGTTCCAGGGGCGAGGAAGGCGATGAGCAGTTCTTC	few	.	TRBJ2-1	TRBV6-4
CASSLGQDYQPQHF	TGTGCCAGCAGCTTGGGGCAGGACTATCAGCCCCAGCATTTT	.	.	TRBJ1-5	TRBV5-6
CASSFRGPYGYTF	TGTGCCAGCAGTTTCAGGGGGCCCTATGGCTACACCTTC	once	TRBD1	TRBJ1-2	TRBV27
CASSSPVSGAYEQYF	TGTGCCAGCAGTTCCCCGGTCAGCGGGGCCTACGAGCAGTACTTC	.	TRBD2	TRBJ2-7	TRBV27
CASSEIGNQPQHF	TGTGCCAGCAGTGAAATCGGGAATCAGCCCCAGCATTTT	.	.	TRBJ1-5	TRBV6-5
CASSPGQSSYNEQFF	TGTGCCAGCAGTCCAGGACAGAGCTCCTACAATGAGCAGTTCTTC	.	.	TRBJ2-1	TRBV6-5
CASSIGQGARDDGNTIYF	TGTGCCAGTAGTATAGGACAGGGGGCGCGAGATGATGGAAACACCATATATTTT	once	TRBD1	TRBJ1-3	TRBV19
CASRTIGGGQPQHF	TGTGCCAGCAGGACTATTGGGGGAGGGCAGCCCCAGCATTTT	.	.	TRBJ1-5	TRBV6-5
CASSTFHRAGESYEQYF	TGCGCCAGCAGCACCTTCCACCGAGCGGGGGAGTCCTACGAGCAGTACTTC	.	TRBD2	TRBJ2-7	TRBV4-1
CASSLGSAGGSETQYF	TGTGCCAGCAGCTTAGGATCAGCGGGGGGGAGCGAGACCCAGTACTTC	.	TRBD2	TRBJ2-5	TRBV7-2
CATGVRGGSRATNEKLFF	TGTGCCACTGGTGTCAGGGGCGGATCCCGTGCAACTAATGAAAAACTGTTTTTT	.	.	TRBJ1-4	TRBV19
CASSQDAGQLGGNQPQHF	TGTGCCAGCAGCCAAGATGCAGGGCAGCTTGGGGGCAATCAGCCCCAGCATTTT	.	.	TRBJ1-5	TRBV4-2
CASSNGRGPYEQYF	TGTGCCAGTAGTAACGGTAGGGGGCCCTACGAGCAGTACTTC	.	TRBD1	TRBJ2-7	TRBV19
CASRPRSDGYTF	TGTGCCAGTAGGCCAAGGAGCGATGGCTACACCTTC	.	.	TRBJ1-2	TRBV19
CASSNNRGTLYNEQFF	TGTGCCAGTAGCAATAACCGAGGGACACTATACAATGAGCAGTTCTTC	.	.	TRBJ2-1	TRBV19
CASSYHPGLNQAFF	TGTGCCAGCAGTTACCACCCGGGTCTTAACCAAGCTTTCTTT	.	.	TRBJ1-1	TRBV6-5
CASSPPHGGEQYF	TGTGCCAGCTCACCCCCGCATGGCGGCGAGCAGTACTTC	few	.	TRBJ2-7	TRBV18
CASSGGGGDGNTIYF	TGTGCCAGCAGTGGGGGCGGGGGGGACGGAAACACCATATATTTT	.	.	TRBJ1-3	TRBV6-1
CASSHFRDRHDENTEAFF	TGTGCCAGCAGCCACTTCAGGGATCGTCACGACGAGAACACTGAAGCCTTCTTT	.	.	TRBJ1-1	TRBV4-2
CASREGAREKLFF	TGCGCCAGCAGAGAAGGGGCGAGAGAAAAACTGTTTTTT	.	.	TRBJ1-4	TRBV5-1
CASIQAIRGNTIYF	TGTGCCAGCATACAGGCGATTCGTGGAAACACCATATATTTT	.	.	TRBJ1-3	TRBV2